The text below deals with one TCR beta chain. Its target is unknown. The sample is drawn from a study of blood T cells in healthy people across ages. Study results and limitations: Investigators treated diversity estimates from one million T cells as underestimates.

The CDR3 extends over 13 amino acids. Trimming pared 4 bases from V and 7 bases from J, leaving 15 bases between. The germline V gene encodes CDR1 GTSNPN and CDR2 SVGIG (reference sequence). Sample-barcoded 5' priming and a J-beta primer mix drove a second PCR of roughly 6 to 12 cycles. Sequencing recovered at least 2.5 million CDR3-containing paired-end reads from each sample. TCRdb itself ran the 5' RACE reads through MiXCR, one entry per CDR3 protein. The sample holds around 870,000 distinct CDR3 sequences, about 28% seen once. Input material: blood. The sequence was collected from a woman older than 75 in good health. The chain uses TRBV30 and TRBJ2-3; D call uncertain. CDR3 sequence (DNA): TGTGCCTGGACAATCACCACATCGAATACGCAGTATTTT. Translated, it gives CAWTITTSNTQYF.